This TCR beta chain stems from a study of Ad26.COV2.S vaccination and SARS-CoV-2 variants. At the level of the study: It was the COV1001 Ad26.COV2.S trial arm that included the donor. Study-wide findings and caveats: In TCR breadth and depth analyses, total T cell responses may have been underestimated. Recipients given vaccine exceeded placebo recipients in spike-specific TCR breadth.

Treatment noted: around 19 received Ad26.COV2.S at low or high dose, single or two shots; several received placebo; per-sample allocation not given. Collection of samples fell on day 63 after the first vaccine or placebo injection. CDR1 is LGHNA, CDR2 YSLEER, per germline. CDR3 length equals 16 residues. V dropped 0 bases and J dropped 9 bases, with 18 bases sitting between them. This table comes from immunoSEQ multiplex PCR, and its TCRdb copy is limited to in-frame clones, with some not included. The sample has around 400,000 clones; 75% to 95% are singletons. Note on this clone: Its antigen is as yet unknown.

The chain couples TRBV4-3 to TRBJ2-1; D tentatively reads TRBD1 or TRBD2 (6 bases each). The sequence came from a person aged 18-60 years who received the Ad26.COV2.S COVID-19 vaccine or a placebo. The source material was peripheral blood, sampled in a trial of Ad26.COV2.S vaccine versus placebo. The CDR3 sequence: CASSQDDRGRVPEQFF. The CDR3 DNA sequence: TGCGCCAGCAGCCAAGATGACCGGGGGCGCGTACCTGAGCAGTTCTTC.